This is a list of T cell receptor beta chains from one sample in a study of CD8+ T cells in alopecia areata. Profiling relied on immunoSEQ multiplex PCR, and the TCRdb table lists in-frame clones only, not all of them. Of 200,000 to 250,000 clones listed, around 66% were seen once; the top ten hold 4% to 5%. Sequencing used CD4+ T cells sorted from blood, obtained at week 4, from a patient treated with tofacitinib. The receptors shown here come from a human donor with alopecia areata. The CDR3 runs from the conserved cysteine through the conserved F or W. D genes are given only for firm matches. Clone sizes are given selectively: once, few, many, or a class where the clone is expanded.

j_gene | abundance | d_gene | v_gene | CDR3nt | CDR3aa
TRBJ2-4 | NA | TRBD1 | TRBV5-6 | TGTGCCAGCAGCGAGGGACAGGGAGGCATTCAGTACTTC | CASSEGQGGIQYF
TRBJ1-6 | NA | NA | TRBV29-1 | TGCAGCGTTTCTAAAGGGGACTCCTATAATTCACCCCTCCACTTT | CSVSKGDSYNSPLHF
TRBJ2-1 | NA | TRBD1 | TRBV29-1 | TGCAGCGTTGAGGACAGGCCTTTTCACAATGAGCAGTTCTTC | CSVEDRPFHNEQFF
TRBJ1-2 | NA | NA | TRBV4-1 | TGCGCCAGCAGCCCCCGGCCATCTAATGGGTATGGCTACACCTTC | CASSPRPSNGYGYTF
TRBJ1-6 | NA | NA | TRBV7-9 | TGTGCCAGCAGCCAAGGGCAGGGTAGTTCACCCCTCCACTTT | CASSQGQGSSPLHF
TRBJ2-5 | few | NA | TRBV4-2 | TGTGCCAGCAGCCCCGGGACGGTGAAAAAAGAGACCCAGTACTTC | CASSPGTVKKETQYF
TRBJ1-5 | few | TRBD1 | TRBV30 | TGTGCCTGGAGTGCGGGACAGAGGAATCAGCCCCAGCATTTT | CAWSAGQRNQPQHF
TRBJ2-1 | few | TRBD2 | TRBV4-2 | TGTGCCAGCAGCCCGAGACTAGCGGGGGAGTATGAGCAGTTCTTC | CASSPRLAGEYEQFF
TRBJ2-2 | many | NA | TRBV11-3 | TGTGCCAGCAGCTTGAGGGACCCCGGGGAGCTGTTTTTT | CASSLRDPGELFF
TRBJ2-1 | NA | NA | TRBV29-1 | TGCAGCGTCCCATCCGCGGCAGGGGACTTCTACAATGAGCAGTTCTTC | CSVPSAAGDFYNEQFF
TRBJ1-4 | once | NA | TRBV10-3 | TGTGCCATCAGAAACAGCCTAACTAATGAAAAACTGTTTTTT | CAIRNSLTNEKLFF
TRBJ1-1 | NA | NA | TRBV5-4 | TGTGCCAGCAGCTTGAGAGGGAACACTGAAGCTTTCTTT | CASSLRGNTEAFF
TRBJ1-5 | NA | TRBD1 | TRBV6-1 | TGTGCCAGCAGTGACCCCGGGACAGGTTATAGCAATCAGCCCCAGCATTTT | CASSDPGTGYSNQPQHF
TRBJ2-3 | once | TRBD2 | TRBV18 | TGTGCCAGCTCACCGCCAGCGGGGGGGGGTCGAGATACGCAGTATTTT | CASSPPAGGGRDTQYF
TRBJ1-2 | NA | NA | TRBV7-7 | TGTGCTAGCAGCTTGTGGCAGGGCTATGGCTACACCTTC | CASSLWQGYGYTF
TRBJ2-5 | NA | TRBD1 | TRBV15 | TGTGCCACCAGCAGAGGACAGGGCCAAGAGACCCAGTACTTC | CATSRGQGQETQYF
TRBJ2-7 | many | TRBD1 | TRBV7-9 | TGTGCCAGCAGCACCTACAGGACAGGGAACGGCGAGCAGTACTTC | CASSTYRTGNGEQYF
TRBJ1-1 | NA | TRBD1 | TRBV2 | TGTGCCAGCAGAGTGGACAGGGCGACTGAAGCTTTCTTT | CASRVDRATEAFF
TRBJ2-5 | NA | NA | TRBV30 | TGTGCCTGGAGTGTACGGGGGGAGACCCAGTACTTC | CAWSVRGETQYF
TRBJ1-5 | NA | NA | TRBV7-9 | TGTGCCAGCAGCCAGGACTCTCAGCCCCAGCATTTT | CASSQDSQPQHF
TRBJ2-5 | few | NA | TRBV30 | TGTGCCTGGAAAGGGCAGCCCTCCCGGGAGACCCAGTACTTC | CAWKGQPSRETQYF
TRBJ2-7 | NA | NA | TRBV15 | TGTGCCACCAGCCCTCGAGCGATTCAGGGCGCGCAGTACTTC | CATSPRAIQGAQYF
TRBJ1-5 | NA | NA | TRBV18 | TGTGCCAGCTCACCGAACAGGGAACAGCCCCAGCATTTT | CASSPNREQPQHF
TRBJ1-2 | NA | TRBD1 | TRBV27 | TGTGCCAGCAGTTTATGGGGGACAGGGGGGACCTATGGCTACACCTTC | CASSLWGTGGTYGYTF
TRBJ2-7 | NA | TRBD2 | TRBV2 | TGTGCCAGCACTGCGTGGGAGGGATACGAGCAGTACTTC | CASTAWEGYEQYF
TRBJ2-2 | NA | TRBD2 | TRBV25-1 | TGTGCCAGCAGTGATAGGGCGGGAGTAACGAACACCGGGGAGCTGTTTTTT | CASSDRAGVTNTGELFF
TRBJ1-5 | NA | NA | TRBV30 | TGTGCCTGGGCCGGGACCTACAATCAGCCCCAGCATTTT | CAWAGTYNQPQHF
TRBJ2-1 | NA | NA | TRBV5-1 | TGCGCCAGCAGCTTGGTCCAGTTGGGTGAGCAGTTCTTC | CASSLVQLGEQFF
TRBJ1-6 | NA | NA | TRBV4-2 | TGTGCCAGCAGCCAAGTTCAGGGATCTTCACCCCTCCACTTT | CASSQVQGSSPLHF
TRBJ2-3 | NA | NA | TRBV23-1 | TGCGCCAGCAGTCAAAAGGCAGGTGGTCCTAGCACAGATACGCAGTATTTT | CASSQKAGGPSTDTQYF
TRBJ1-6 | NA | NA | TRBV9 | TGTGCCAGCAGCGGACAGGTTTATAATTCACCCCTCCACTTT | CASSGQVYNSPLHF
TRBJ1-2 | few | NA | TRBV28 | TGTGCCAGCAGTTTATTAGGGCGCTGGGGGGCCCTCCTAAACTATGGCTACACCTTC | CASSLLGRWGALLNYGYTF
TRBJ2-7 | NA | NA | TRBV2 | TGTGCCAGCAAGGGGAGCTACGAGCAGTACTTC | CASKGSYEQYF
TRBJ2-7 | few | NA | TRBV25-1 | TGTGCCAGCAGTGATGTCCTAAAGCAGTACTTC | CASSDVLKQYF
TRBJ1-6 | few | NA | TRBV29-1 | TGCAGCGTGGGCAGGGGACCCAGGGCCCTCCACTTT | CSVGRGPRALHF
TRBJ2-4 | NA | NA | TRBV27 | TGTGCCAGCAGGGTGACAGCTCAAAACATTCAGTACTTC | CASRVTAQNIQYF
TRBJ2-3 | NA | NA | TRBV11-2 | TGTGCCAGCAGCCCTAAAGGCATAGCGGCCACCACAGATACGCAGTATTTT | CASSPKGIAATTDTQYF
TRBJ1-4 | NA | NA | TRBV29-1 | TGCAGCGCTCGGATCGGTGAAAAACTGTTTTTT | CSARIGEKLFF
TRBJ1-1 | NA | NA | TRBV10-3 | TGTGCCATCAAACAGGGAAGGGAAGCTTTCTTT | CAIKQGREAFF
TRBJ2-7 | few | NA | TRBV7-2 | NA | CASSFRARDEQYF
TRBJ2-7 | NA | NA | TRBV7-2 | TGTGCCAGCAGCCGGCTCGAGGGCTACGAGCAGTACTTC | CASSRLEGYEQYF
TRBJ2-3 | few | NA | TRBV7-2 | TGTGCCAGCAGCTTAGGGGCCCTCACAGATACGCAGTATTTT | CASSLGALTDTQYF
TRBJ2-2 | NA | NA | TRBV19 | TGTGCCAGTAGTTCCCAGGGCACCGGGGAGCTGTTTTTT | CASSSQGTGELFF
TRBJ1-5 | few | NA | TRBV9 | TGTGCCAGCAGCCCAACTAATTCGAGCAATCAGCCCCAGCATTTT | CASSPTNSSNQPQHF